Sequencing of this TCR beta chain was carried out in a study of shared T cell receptors in the human thymus. Profiling relied on immunoSEQ multiplex PCR, and the TCRdb table lists in-frame clones only, not all of them. The repertoire holds 540,000 or so clones, with around 78% as singletons. The CDR3 consists of 14 residues. The germline V gene has CDR1 SGHTA and CDR2 FQGNSA. Unmatched junction bases numbered 3, after V lost 2 bases and J lost 7 bases. This clone was picked up one time. This same sample was also taken into another study, of human thymus T cells. As that study records: Surgeons resected thymus tissue during corrective heart surgery. Highly overlapping thymic repertoires in unrelated individuals were reported by related research.

Sequencing was done on a sample of thymocytes. The sequence derives from a boy less than two years old with a congenital heart defect. The V call is TRBV7-2, the J call TRBJ2-4, with TRBD1 matching over 9 bases. In DNA form, the CDR3 reads TGTGCCAGCAGCTTAACCGGGACAGGGAACATTCAGTACTTC. It is translated as CASSLTGTGNIQYF.